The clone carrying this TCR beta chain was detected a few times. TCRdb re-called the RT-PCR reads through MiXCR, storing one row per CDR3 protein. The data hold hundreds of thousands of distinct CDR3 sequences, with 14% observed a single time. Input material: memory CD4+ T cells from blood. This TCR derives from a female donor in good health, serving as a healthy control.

CDR3 protein: CATSRQQPGGYTF. Written as DNA, the CDR3 is TGTGCCACCAGCAGACAGCAGCCGGGGGGCTACACCTTC. The chain recombines TRBV15 with TRBJ1-2; D ambiguous. V dropped 2 bases and J dropped 8 bases, with 12 bases sitting between them. The CDR3 is made up of 13 amino acids. CDR1 and CDR2 (germline): LNHNV, YYDKDF (reference sequence).